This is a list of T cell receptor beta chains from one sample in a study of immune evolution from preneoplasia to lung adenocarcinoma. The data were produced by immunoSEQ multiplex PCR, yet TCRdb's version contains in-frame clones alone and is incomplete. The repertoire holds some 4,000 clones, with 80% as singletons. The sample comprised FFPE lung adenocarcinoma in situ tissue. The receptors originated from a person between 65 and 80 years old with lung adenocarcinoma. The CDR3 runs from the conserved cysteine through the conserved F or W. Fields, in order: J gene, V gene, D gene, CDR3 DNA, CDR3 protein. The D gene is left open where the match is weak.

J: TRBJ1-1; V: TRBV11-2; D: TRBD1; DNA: TGTGCCAGCAGTATCGGGAGGGGGCGTTACATTGAAGCTTTCTTT; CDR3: CASSIGRGRYIEAFF
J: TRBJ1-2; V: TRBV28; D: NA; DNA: TGTGCCAGCAGTTTCTTTGACAGCACCTATGGCTACACCTTC; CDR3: CASSFFDSTYGYTF
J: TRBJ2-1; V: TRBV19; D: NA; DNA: TGTGCCAGTAAGAGATTTAGTAGGGATGAGCAGTTCTTC; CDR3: CASKRFSRDEQFF
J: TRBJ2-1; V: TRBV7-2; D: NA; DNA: TGTGCCAGCAGCTTAGAGGCCATCAATGAGCAGTTCTTC; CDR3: CASSLEAINEQFF
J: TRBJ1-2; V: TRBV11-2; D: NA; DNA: TGTGCCAGCAGTTATCAGGGGTCGTCTAACTATGGCTACACCTTC; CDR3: CASSYQGSSNYGYTF
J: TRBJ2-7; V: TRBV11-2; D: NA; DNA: TGTGCCAGCAGCTTAGTATGGACAGCCTCTTCCTACGAGCAGTACTTC; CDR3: CASSLVWTASSYEQYF
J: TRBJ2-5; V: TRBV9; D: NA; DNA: TGTGCCAGCAGCGATCCCCGGCTAGGAGAGACCCAGTACTTC; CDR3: CASSDPRLGETQYF
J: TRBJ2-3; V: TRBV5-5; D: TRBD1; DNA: TGTGCCAGCAGTTATACAGGGGCGACAGATACGCAGTATTTT; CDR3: CASSYTGATDTQYF
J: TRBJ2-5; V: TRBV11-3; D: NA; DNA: TGTGCCAGCAGCTTTAGGACCAAAGAGACCCAGTACTTC; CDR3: CASSFRTKETQYF
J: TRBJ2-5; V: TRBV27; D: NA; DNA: TGTGCCAGCAGTCCAGGACAGACTCCTCAAGAGACCCAGTACTTC; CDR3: CASSPGQTPQETQYF
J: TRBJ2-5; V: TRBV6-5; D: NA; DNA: TGTGCCAGCAGTTACGGGCAGGGTCAAGAGACCCAGTACTTC; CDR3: CASSYGQGQETQYF
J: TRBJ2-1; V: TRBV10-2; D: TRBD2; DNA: TGCGCCAGTATAGATGGGCGGGAGGGCCTCTACAATGAGCAGTTCTTC; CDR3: CASIDGREGLYNEQFF
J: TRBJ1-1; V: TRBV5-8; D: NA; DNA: TGTGCCAGCAGCCGCCCTCCCGAGGTCTCGAACACTGAAGCTTTCTTT; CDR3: CASSRPPEVSNTEAFF
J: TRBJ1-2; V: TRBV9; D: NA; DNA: TGTGCCAGCAGCGTAGAGGTAGGCGGCTACACCTTC; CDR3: CASSVEVGGYTF
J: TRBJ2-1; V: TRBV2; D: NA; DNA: TGTGCCAGCGGGGGGAGGATGCGGGGGCAGTTCTTC; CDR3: CASGGRMRGQFF
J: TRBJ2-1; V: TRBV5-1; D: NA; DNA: TGCGCCAGCAGCTGGAGGAACCGCAATGAGCAGTTCTTC; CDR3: CASSWRNRNEQFF